Below, 29 T cell receptor beta chains from the same sample are listed, as sequenced in a study of beta chain features in type 1 diabetes. Their specific antigens are unknown. Study-wide results and limits: Type 1 diabetes patients showed a moderate but significant shortening of TCRB CDR3s in all four CD4+ subsets.

The authors reverse transcribed all of the isolated RNA, so sequencing captured expressed TCRB transcripts. Measured with immunoSEQ multiplex PCR; TCRdb has only the in-frame clones, and not every one. The sample shows about 150,000 clones, approximately 13% of them seen only once. Sequenced sample: central memory CD4+ T cells from blood. The receptors stem from a man younger than 35 with type 1 diabetes.

The J gene is TRBJ1-3, the V gene TRBV30, with D unresolved. The CDR3 consists of 13 residues. V lost 4 bases and J 1 base, leaving 8 bases between the germline ends. Germline CDR1 and CDR2: GTSNPN and SVGIG (reference sequence). The CDR3 protein is CAWIRASGNTIYF. CDR3 nucleotides: TGTGCCTGGATTCGGGCTTCTGGAAACACCATATATTTT. Based on the CDR3 plus reference TRBV30 and TRBJ1-3, the full variable domain is SQTIHQWPATLVQPVGSPLSLECTVEGTSNPNLYWYRQAAGRGLQLLFYSVGIGQISSEVPQNLSASRPQDRQFILSSKKLLLSDSGFYLCAWIRASGNTIYFGEGSWLTVV.

This clone was counted ten times or more. The chain couples TRBV29-1 to TRBJ1-3, with D uncertain. The CDR3 has 14 amino acids. Trimming took 0 bases from V and 3 from J, leaving 9 bases between them. The germline V gene encodes CDR1 SQVTM and CDR2 ANQGSEA. The CDR3 nucleotides read TGCAGCGTTGAAGATCCTCCCAGTGGAAACACCATATATTTT. Protein sequence: CSVEDPPSGNTIYF.

The chain is built from TRBV2 and TRBJ2-5; a possible D gene is TRBD2 (5 bases). This CDR3 has 14 amino acids. Germline CDR1 reads SNHLY; CDR2 reads FYNNEI. V was shortened by 2 bases and J by 4 bases, with 11 bases between the two germline ends. The CDR3 sequence is CASSEWTGIETQYF. The CDR3 DNA is TGTGCCAGCAGTGAATGGACCGGGATAGAGACCCAGTACTTC.

This clone has a handful of counts. V usage is TRBV5-5 and J usage is TRBJ2-4, with D possibly TRBD2 on 6 matching bases. This CDR3 is 14 amino acids long. In germline, CDR1 is SGHKS, CDR2 YYEKEE (reference sequence). V was cut by 4 bases and J by 3 bases, with 11 bases left in between. CDR3 DNA: TGTGCCAGCAGCGGCGGGGCATTCAAAAACATTCAGTACTTC. It is translated as CASSGGAFKNIQYF.

This clone has only a few counts. The gene calls are TRBV29-1 and TRBJ1-4; a possible D gene is TRBD1 (6 bases). This CDR3 is built from 12 residues. Germline values: CDR1 SQVTM, CDR2 ANQGSEA. The V end lost 4 bases, the J end lost 10 bases, and 13 bases lay between the germline ends. Written as DNA, the CDR3 is TGCAGCGTTGTGTCAGGGGAGGCAAAACTGTTTTTT. Translation: CSVVSGEAKLFF.

The rearrangement uses TRBV5-1 and TRBJ2-5; D remains unclear. V was pared by 4 bases and J by 13 bases, with 14 bases between. The length of the CDR3 is 11 residues. Germline V lookup: CDR1 SGHRS, CDR2 YFSETQ. The CDR3 spells CASSPLLSGYF. The CDR3, as DNA: TGCGCCAGCAGCCCCTTACTAAGTGGGTACTTC.

This clone appeared a few times. This chain links TRBV29-1 with TRBJ2-5; D is possibly TRBD1 (7 bases). Germline CDR1 SQVTM, CDR2 ANQGSEA. V shed 8 bases and J shed 3 bases, with 13 bases lying between them. The CDR3 spans 12 residues. Here the CDR3 DNA reads TGCAGCTCCAGGGGGGCAGAAGAGACCCAGTACTTC. This sequence encodes CSSRGAEETQYF.

The J gene is TRBJ1-2, the V gene TRBV5-4, with 7 bases matching TRBD1. The CDR3 is 13 amino acids. The germline gives CDR1 SGHNT, CDR2 YYREEE (reference sequence). V dropped 1 base and J dropped 3; count of bases not matched to a gene: 0. Here the CDR3 DNA reads TGTGCCAGCAGCTTGACAGGGGACTATGGCTACACCTTC. Amino acids: CASSLTGDYGYTF.

The J gene is TRBJ2-7, the V gene TRBV28; 7 positions match TRBD1. V trimming: 5 bases; J trimming: 3 bases; junction bases outside the gene matches: 7. Germline CDR1 and CDR2: MDHEN and SYDVKM. The CDR3 is made up of 14 amino acids. CDR3 amino acids: CASSPTGVSYEQYF. CDR3 in DNA: TGTGCCAGCAGTCCTACAGGGGTCAGCTACGAGCAGTACTTC.

This clone was recorded a few times. The gene calls are TRBV30 and TRBJ1-5; a possible D gene is TRBD1 (5 bases). The CDR3 is made up of 13 amino acids. V lost 4 bases and J lost 2, with 9 bases in between. Germline CDR1 and CDR2: GTSNPN and SVGIG (reference sequence). The CDR3, as DNA: TGTGCCTGGAATGGGGGAGGCAATCAGCCCCAGCATTTT. Translation: CAWNGGGNQPQHF. The complete variable domain, with remaining parts taken from reference TRBV30 and TRBJ1-5, reads SQTIHQWPATLVQPVGSPLSLECTVEGTSNPNLYWYRQAAGRGLQLLFYSVGIGQISSEVPQNLSASRPQDRQFILSSKKLLLSDSGFYLCAWNGGGNQPQHFGDGTRLSIL.

The J gene is TRBJ2-7, the V gene TRBV30, with 9 bases identical to TRBD1. V dropped 3 bases and J dropped 3; count of bases not matched to a gene: 0. The CDR3 is 12 amino acids. Looked up from germline, CDR1 is GTSNPN and CDR2 is SVGIG (reference sequence). The chain's CDR3 is CAWRTGGYEQYF. DNA of the CDR3: TGTGCCTGGAGGACAGGGGGCTACGAGCAGTACTTC.

This clone was detected only a few times. This chain connects TRBV7-9 to TRBJ2-3, with D perhaps given as TRBD1 or TRBD2 (5 bases each). The V and J ends lost 2 bases and 4 bases respectively, with 19 bases between them. This CDR3 has 17 residues. Germline assignment: CDR1 SEHNR and CDR2 FQNEAQ (reference sequence). The DNA for the CDR3 is TGTGCCAGCAGCTTAACGGGACCGGGGAATGGCGCAGATACGCAGTATTTT. Translating gives CASSLTGPGNGADTQYF.

This clone was seen more than once but under ten times. CDR3 region: CASRQFGGNGYTF. The CDR3 coding sequence is TGTGCCAGTCGACAATTTGGGGGCAATGGCTACACCTTC. This chain joins TRBV19 and TRBJ1-2; maybe TRBD1 (6 bases). Germline CDR1 LNHDA, CDR2 SQIVND (reference sequence). This CDR3 has 13 amino acids. The V end was cut by 8 bases, the J end by 6 bases, with 16 bases between.

J is TRBJ2-7 and V is TRBV19; D might be TRBD1 (6 bases). There are 14 residues in the CDR3. Germline V CDR1 and CDR2: LNHDA, SQIVND (reference sequence). The V gene lost 6 bases and the J gene lost 3 bases, with 15 bases spanning the gap. The CDR3 spells CASSPTTGSYEQYF. For the CDR3, the DNA is TGTGCCAGTAGCCCCACAACAGGGAGCTACGAGCAGTACTTC. The whole variable domain, remainder taken from reference TRBV19 and TRBJ2-7, is DGGITQSPKYLFRKEGQNVTLSCEQNLNHDAMYWYRQDPGQGLRLIYYSQIVNDFQKGDIAEGYSVSREKKESFPLTVTSAQKNPTAFYLCASSPTTGSYEQYFGPGTRLTVT.

In this sample, this clone turned up a few times. The gene calls are TRBV11-3 and TRBJ2-5; TRBD1 aligns across 9 bases. The CDR3 consists of 15 residues. Germline V gene lookup returns CDR1 SGHNT and CDR2 YENEEA. V lost 2 bases to trimming and J lost 3 bases; unmatched junction nucleotides: 4. The CDR3 DNA sequence: TGTGCCAGCAGCTTAATGGGGACAGGGAAAGAGACCCAGTACTTC. It codes for CASSLMGTGKETQYF.

This clone has only a few counts. The chain combines TRBV2 with TRBJ2-7, with unresolved D. CDR1 and CDR2 from the germline V gene are SNHLY and FYNNEI. V was pared by 4 bases and J by 6 bases, with 13 bases between. The CDR3 extends over 13 amino acids. CDR3 sequence (DNA): TGTGCCAGCAGTGCGAAGGAAACAAGCGAGCAGTACTTC. It yields the protein CASSAKETSEQYF.

In its sample, this clone was seen a few times. The sample has other DNA sequences that encode this CDR3 too. The gene calls are TRBV13 and TRBJ1-2; a possible D gene is TRBD1 (5 bases). Germline V gene sequence: CDR1 PRHDT, CDR2 FYEKMQ (reference sequence). This CDR3 has 14 residues. V dropped 4 bases and J dropped 8 bases, with 17 bases sitting between them. CDR3 amino acids: CASSSRTLSGGYTF. CDR3 in DNA: TGTGCCAGCAGCTCCCGGACACTTTCGGGGGGCTACACCTTC.

The gene calls are TRBV4-1 and TRBJ1-4; the D gene is possibly TRBD1 (6 bases). CDR3 length: 16 residues. The V end lost 4 bases, the J end lost 3 bases, and 15 bases lay between the germline ends. Germline V gene sequence: CDR1 MGHRA, CDR2 YSYEKL. The chain's CDR3 is CASSRTSQGSNEKLFF. DNA of the CDR3: TGCGCCAGCAGCCGTACCAGTCAGGGGTCTAATGAAAAACTGTTTTTT.

This clone was detected only a few times. The rearrangement joins TRBV2 to TRBJ1-6; possible D gene TRBD1, 5 bases. CDR3 length equals 13 residues. CDR1 SNHLY and CDR2 FYNNEI come from the germline V gene. V was trimmed by 8 bases and J by 12 bases, leaving 17 bases between them. The CDR3 DNA follows: TGTGCCAGCTTACAGACTGCCGGGGGACCCCTCCACTTT. It is translated as CASLQTAGGPLHF.

This clone was observed a single time. The gene calls are TRBV5-1 and TRBJ1-1; D gene unclear. Trimming shortened V by 0 bases and J by 3 bases, and 15 bases separated the two germline ends. The CDR3 runs 16 residues. The V gene's germline CDR1 is SGHRS and CDR2 YFSETQ. CDR3 protein: CASSLVVGSSHTEAFF. The CDR3, as DNA: TGCGCCAGCAGCTTGGTGGTGGGCAGTTCGCACACTGAAGCTTTCTTT.

The V gene is TRBV6-5, the J gene TRBJ2-3, with a possible D match to TRBD1 (5 bases). The CDR3 runs 14 residues. CDR1 is MNHEY and CDR2 is SVGAGI in the germline V gene. Trimming pared 5 bases from V and 2 bases from J, leaving 11 bases between. CDR3 in DNA: TGTGCCAGCAGTCTCGGACACAACACAGATACGCAGTATTTT. This codes for CASSLGHNTDTQYF.

J is TRBJ1-3 and V is TRBV4-2, with unresolved D. Germline lookup yields CDR1 LGHNA and CDR2 YNFKEQ. V lost 0 bases and J 0 bases, leaving 6 bases between the germline ends. This CDR3 contains 15 residues. The CDR3 bases are TGTGCCAGCAGCCAAGACGACCTCTCTGGAAACACCATATATTTT. Translation: CASSQDDLSGNTIYF.

V usage is TRBV6-1 and J usage is TRBJ1-4, with D perhaps matching TRBD1 (5 bases). The CDR3 sequence is 14 residues long. Looked up from germline, CDR1 is MNHNS and CDR2 is SASEGT. V was trimmed by 6 bases and J by 8 bases, leaving 16 bases between them. The CDR3 DNA reads as TGTGCCAGCAGCCCGACCAGGGATGGGGAAAAACTGTTTTTT. This gives the protein CASSPTRDGEKLFF.

This clone occurred a few times. V gene TRBV5-1 combines with J gene TRBJ2-2; no definite D call. The germline gives CDR1 SGHRS, CDR2 YFSETQ. The CDR3 is 16 amino acids. V gave up 0 bases and J gave up 3 bases, with 12 bases separating them. The CDR3 reads CASSLVPVPDTGELFF. The CDR3, as DNA: TGCGCCAGCAGCTTGGTCCCGGTCCCAGACACCGGGGAGCTGTTTTTT.

This clone has a handful of counts. The genes are TRBV4-1 and TRBJ2-1; TRBD2 might be the D (6 bases). The V and J ends lost 0 bases and 11 bases respectively, with 14 bases between them. This CDR3 spans 14 amino acids. Germline V lookup: CDR1 MGHRA, CDR2 YSYEKL. CDR3 nucleotide sequence: TGCGCCAGCAGCCAAGAAACGGAGCGGGTCAAGCAGTTCTTC. Translating it yields CASSQETERVKQFF.

This chain uses TRBV5-6 with TRBJ1-1, with D perhaps matching TRBD1 (5 bases). This CDR3 has 15 amino acids. CDR1 is SGHDT and CDR2 is YYEEEE in the germline V gene. Trimming left V 2 bases short and J 4 bases short, with 15 bases between. CDR3 DNA sequence: TGTGCCAGCAGCTTTTTCCCTGGGGACGGCACTGAAGCTTTCTTT. It codes for CASSFFPGDGTEAFF.

The chain uses TRBV6-6 and TRBJ1-2, with D perhaps TRBD1 (5 bases). Germline V CDR1 and CDR2: MNHNY, SVGAGI (reference sequence). V lost 3 bases to trimming and J lost 4 bases, with 12 bases between them. The CDR3 is made up of 14 amino acids. CDR3 sequence (DNA): TGTGCCAGCAGTTATGTAGGGGAGAGCTATGGCTACACCTTC. This encodes CASSYVGESYGYTF.

For the CDR3, the DNA is TGTGCCAGCAGCTCGGGACCCCTGAACACCGGGGAGCTGTTTTTT. Protein sequence: CASSSGPLNTGELFF. The rearrangement joins TRBV7-9 to TRBJ2-2, with D perhaps being TRBD1 or TRBD2 (5 bases each). V gave up 4 bases and J gave up 1 base, with 10 bases separating them. Germline V CDR1 and CDR2: SEHNR, FQNEAQ (reference sequence). There are 15 residues in the CDR3.

J is TRBJ2-4 and V is TRBV11-3; D not resolved. The CDR3 length is 11 residues. V lost 5 bases and J lost 6, with 5 bases in between. Germline V gene sequence: CDR1 SGHNT, CDR2 YENEEA. The CDR3 nucleotides are TGTGCCAGCAGCCGGGCAAACATTCAGTACTTC. This gives the protein CASSRANIQYF.